This TCR beta chain was captured in a study of OX40 agonist ivuxolimab in advanced cancers. The repertoire was sequenced with immunoSEQ multiplex PCR; TCRdb's copy has only in-frame clones and lacks some. The sample has about 84,000 clones, approximately 80% seen once. Germline V gene sequence: CDR1 MNHEY, CDR2 SVGAGI. The junction had 8 bases not matched to a gene; V was cut back by 3 bases and J by 5 bases. CDR3 length: 16 amino acids. The sequencing used CD4+ or CD8+ T cells sorted from blood, collected in a trial of the OX40 agonist ivuxolimab. This sequence joins TRBV6-5 and TRBJ1-3, with 9 bases identical to TRBD1. This clonotype was obtained from an adult with an advanced solid tumor such as melanoma, head and neck, liver or kidney cancer. CDR3 sequence: CASSYGPGQGRNTIYF. CDR3 DNA: TGTGCCAGCAGTTATGGGCCGGGACAGGGTCGAAACACCATATATTTT.